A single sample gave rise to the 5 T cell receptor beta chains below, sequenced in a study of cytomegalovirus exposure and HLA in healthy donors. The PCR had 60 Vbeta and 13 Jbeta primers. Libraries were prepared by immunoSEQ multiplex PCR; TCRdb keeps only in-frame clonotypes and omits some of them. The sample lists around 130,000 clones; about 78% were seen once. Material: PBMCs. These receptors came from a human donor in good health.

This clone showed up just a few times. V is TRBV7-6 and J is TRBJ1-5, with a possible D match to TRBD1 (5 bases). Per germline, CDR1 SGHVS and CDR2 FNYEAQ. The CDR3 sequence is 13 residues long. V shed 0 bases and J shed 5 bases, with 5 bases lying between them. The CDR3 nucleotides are TGTGCCAGCAGCTTAGCAGGGGATCAGCCCCAGCATTTT. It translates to CASSLAGDQPQHF.

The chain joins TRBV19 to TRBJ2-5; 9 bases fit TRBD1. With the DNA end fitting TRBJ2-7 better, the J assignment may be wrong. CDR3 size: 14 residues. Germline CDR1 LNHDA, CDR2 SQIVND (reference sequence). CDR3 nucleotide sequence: TGTGCCAGTAAGCACCGGGACAGGGCCCGCGAGCAGTACTTC. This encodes CASKHRDRAREQYF.

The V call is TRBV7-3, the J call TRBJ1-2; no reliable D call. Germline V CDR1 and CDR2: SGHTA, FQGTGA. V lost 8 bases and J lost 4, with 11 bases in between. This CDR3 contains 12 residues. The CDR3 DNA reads TGTGCCAGCGGCGACGGAGCCTATGGCTACACCTTC. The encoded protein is CASGDGAYGYTF.

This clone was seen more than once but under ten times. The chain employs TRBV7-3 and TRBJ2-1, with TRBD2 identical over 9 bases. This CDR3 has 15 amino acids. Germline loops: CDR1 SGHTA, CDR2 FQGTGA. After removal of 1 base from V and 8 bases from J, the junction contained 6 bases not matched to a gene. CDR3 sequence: CASSLKAGGWYEQFF. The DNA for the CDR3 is TGTGCCAGCAGCTTAAAAGCGGGGGGATGGTATGAGCAGTTCTTC.

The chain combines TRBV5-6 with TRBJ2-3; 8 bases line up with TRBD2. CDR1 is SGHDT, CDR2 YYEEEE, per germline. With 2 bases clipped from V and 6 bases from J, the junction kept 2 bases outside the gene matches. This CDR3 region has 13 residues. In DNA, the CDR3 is TGTGCCAGCAGCTTCCGCGGGGGGGATACGCAGTATTTT. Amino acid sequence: CASSFRGGDTQYF. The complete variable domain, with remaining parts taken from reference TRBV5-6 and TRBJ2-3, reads DAGVTQSPTHLIKTRGQQVTLRCSPKSGHDTVSWYQQALGQGPQFIFQYYEEEERQRGNFPDRFSGHQFPNYSSELNVNALLLGDSALYLCASSFRGGDTQYFGPGTRLTVL.